Listed here are 14 T cell receptor beta chains from one sample, sequenced in a study of blood T cell repertoires in COVID-19. Sequenced by immunoSEQ multiplex PCR; TCRdb stores in-frame clones only, minus some. This sample carries approximately 310,000 clones, approximately 85% of them seen once, and the ten largest clones take around 2.1%. The sample taken for sequencing was PBMCs or T cells enriched from blood (not recorded which). The source is a man aged 25 to 40 who had recovered from COVID-19.

As regards this clone: The same CDR3 also results from other DNA sequences found in this sample. The rearrangement joins TRBV12-5 to TRBJ1-6; weak D call: TRBD1 (6 bases). The CDR3 is 16 amino acids. V shed 0 bases and J shed 4 bases, with 10 bases lying between them. Per the germline V gene, CDR1 is LGHNT and CDR2 is FRNRAP. CDR3 loop: CASGLVTGNYNSPLHF. The CDR3 nucleotides are TGTGCTAGTGGTTTGGTAACAGGGAATTATAATTCACCCCTCCACTTT.

The gene calls are TRBV11-2 and TRBJ2-1; 9 bases fit TRBD2. The CDR3 runs 17 residues. Trimming at V came to 3 bases and at J to 9 bases, leaving 15 bases not matched to a gene. Germline assignment: CDR1 SGHAT and CDR2 FQNNGV. CDR3 region: CASSLVISGGPWGEQFF. The CDR3 DNA reads as TGTGCCAGCAGCTTGGTTATAAGCGGGGGGCCATGGGGTGAGCAGTTCTTC. Variable domain in full (rest from reference TRBV11-2 and TRBJ2-1): EAGVAQSPRYKIIEKRQSVAFWCNPISGHATLYWYQQILGQGPKLLIQFQNNGVVDDSQLPKDRFSAERLKGVDSTLKIQPAKLEDSAVYLCASSLVISGGPWGEQFFGPGTRLTVL.

As DNA, the CDR3 is TGTGCCTGGGCCAAGGGTAGGGCCAGGGCCGGGGAGCTGTTTTTT. This sequence encodes CAWAKGRARAGELFF. This chain joins TRBV30 and TRBJ2-2, with TRBD1 as a possible D gene (5 bases). CDR3 length equals 15 residues. The germline V and J ends were trimmed by 5 bases and 6 bases, with 19 bases remaining between them. CDR1 and CDR2 from the germline V gene are GTSNPN and SVGIG (reference sequence).

The chain recombines TRBV10-3 with TRBJ2-7; 7 positions match TRBD1. Germline assignment: CDR1 ENHRY and CDR2 SYGVKD. CDR3 length: 15 residues. Trimming removed 5 bases from V and 5 bases from J; junction bases left unmatched: 12. The CDR3 here is CAISITTGTFHEQYF. Written as DNA, the CDR3 is TGTGCCATCAGTATCACGACAGGGACGTTTCACGAGCAGTACTTC.

V usage is TRBV2 and J usage is TRBJ2-1; D not certain. The germline CDR1 and CDR2 sequences are SNHLY and FYNNEI. The V and J ends lost 6 bases and 4 bases respectively, with 13 bases between them. This CDR3 comprises 14 residues. CDR3 bases: TGTGCCAGCAGCCTCGATAGCCTATACAATGAGCAGTTCTTC. It is translated as CASSLDSLYNEQFF.

The chain has TRBV7-6 and TRBJ2-3, with 7 bases that match TRBD2. This CDR3 is 16 amino acids long. V was pared by 5 bases and J by 1 base, with 9 bases of the junction left unmatched. Per the germline V gene, CDR1 is SGHVS and CDR2 is FNYEAQ. Written as DNA, the CDR3 is TGTGCCAGCAGCCCCCGTCCGGGGGGACGCACAGATACGCAGTATTTT. Translating gives CASSPRPGGRTDTQYF.

V gene TRBV2 combines with J gene TRBJ1-4; the D gene is possibly TRBD1 (6 bases). Germline CDR1 SNHLY, CDR2 FYNNEI. The V end was cut by 7 bases, the J end by 2 bases, with 17 bases between. This CDR3 spans 16 amino acids. CDR3 amino acids: CASTRAGGATNEKLFF. The CDR3 DNA reads as TGTGCCAGCACCCGGGCGGGGGGGGCCACTAATGAAAAACTGTTTTTT.

The rearrangement uses TRBV5-6 and TRBJ1-2, with D tentatively TRBD1 (5 bases). Per germline, CDR1 SGHDT and CDR2 YYEEEE. This CDR3 is 12 amino acids long. The V end was cut by 4 bases, the J end by 8 bases, with 12 bases between. In nucleotides, the CDR3 is TGTGCCAGCAGCGGGGCCCAAAAGGGCTACACCTTC. Its translation: CASSGAQKGYTF.

The CDR3: CASSPWDRGDEQFF. As DNA, the CDR3 is TGTGCCAGCAGTCCATGGGACAGGGGAGATGAGCAGTTCTTC. The chain recombines TRBV6-5 with TRBJ2-1; 10 bases map to TRBD1. V gave up 5 bases and J gave up 8 bases; unmatched junction bases: 6. The CDR3 length is 14 residues. Looked up from germline, CDR1 is MNHEY and CDR2 is SVGAGI.

Only one count was recorded for this clone. CDR3 in amino acids: CASSFTPSGTGKGYTF. CDR3 nucleotide sequence: TGTGCCAGCAGCTTCACCCCCTCCGGGACTGGCAAAGGCTACACCTTC. The chain is built from TRBV9 and TRBJ1-2; D possibly corresponds to TRBD1 (5 bases). With 4 bases removed from V and 8 bases from J, the gap between germline ends came to 24 bases. CDR3 length: 16 amino acids. Germline CDR1 and CDR2: SGDLS and YYNGEE.

The V gene is TRBV3-1 (or the pseudogene TRBV3-2), the J gene TRBJ1-2; D may be TRBD1 (6 bases). The V and J ends lost 2 bases and 2 bases respectively, with 12 bases between them. Germline assignment: CDR1 LGHDT and CDR2 YNNKEL (reference sequence). The CDR3 extends over 15 amino acids. CDR3 in amino acids: CASSQRTARNYGYTF. For the CDR3, the DNA is TGTGCCAGCAGCCAAAGGACAGCCCGAAACTATGGCTACACCTTC.

The chain combines TRBV7-3 with TRBJ1-1; no definite D call. V was clipped by 0 bases and J by 4 bases, with 9 bases between them. From germline, CDR1 is SGHTA and CDR2 FQGTGA. There are 14 residues in the CDR3. DNA for the CDR3: TGTGCCAGCAGCTTAACCGGGTCCGGCACTGAAGCTTTCTTT. It is translated as CASSLTGSGTEAFF.

This clone was observed at least ten times. The rearrangement links TRBV19 to TRBJ1-1; TRBD1 aligns across 7 bases. The trim removed 5 bases at V and 2 bases at J, leaving 8 bases unmatched. Germline-derived CDR1 and CDR2 are LNHDA and SQIVND (reference sequence). The CDR3 runs 15 residues. CDR3 coding DNA: TGTGCCAGTAGTCCCTCAGGGGGGCCAAACACTGAAGCTTTCTTT. It translates to CASSPSGGPNTEAFF.

The chain joins TRBV6-2 or TRBV6-3 to TRBJ2-2; tentative D call: TRBD1 (6 bases). Germline V lookup: CDR1 MNHEY, CDR2 SVGEGT. CDR3 length: 14 residues. The ends were cut back, 6 bases at V and 1 base at J, with 9 bases in the middle. The CDR3 reads CASSLQGNTGELFF. In DNA, the CDR3 is TGTGCCAGCAGCTTACAGGGGAACACCGGGGAGCTGTTTTTT.